These 13 T cell receptor beta chains were sequenced from one sample in a study of T cell repertoires in cytomegalovirus infection. A single record per CDR3 protein comes from TCRdb applying MiXCR to the reads. The sample records 350,000 to 450,000 distinct CDR3 sequences, roughly 20% being singletons. Sequenced: PBMCs. These TCRs come from a human donor in good health (CMV status not recorded). Some clones in this sample may be carry-over from other donors' samples.

V is TRBV2 and J is TRBJ2-4; tentatively, D is TRBD1 or TRBD2 (6 bases each). Per germline, CDR1 SNHLY and CDR2 FYNNEI. There are 14 residues in the CDR3. Trimming took 3 bases from V and 8 from J, leaving 14 bases between them. The CDR3 region has the DNA TGTGCCAGCAGTGAGGGACTCCCAGGGGACATTCAGTACTTC. It codes for CASSEGLPGDIQYF.

This clonotype came up many times. The chain uses TRBV10-3 and TRBJ2-1, with 10 bases matching TRBD2. V lost 4 bases to trimming and J lost 7 bases; unmatched junction nucleotides: 13. Germline V gene data show CDR1 as ENHRY and CDR2 as SYGVKD. The length of the CDR3 is 17 residues. This chain's CDR3 is CAISGMGRTSGMNEQFF. The DNA of the CDR3 is TGTGCCATCAGTGGGATGGGGCGTACTAGCGGGATGAATGAGCAGTTCTTC.

This clonotype was found many times. The V gene is TRBV19, the J gene TRBJ1-2, with 7 bases lining up with TRBD1. Germline V gene data show CDR1 as LNHDA and CDR2 as SQIVND (reference sequence). CDR3 length equals 14 residues. For the CDR3, the DNA is TGTCCAGGGCCCAGACAGGGATTCAACTATGGCTACACCTTC. Residues: CPGPRQGFNYGYTF.

Concerning this clonotype itself: A much more abundant neighbour one base away suggests this may be a read error. The V and J genes are TRBV7-6 and TRBJ2-2; D may be TRBD2 (5 bases). This CDR3 has 13 amino acids. Per germline, CDR1 SGHVS and CDR2 FNYEAQ. This CDR3 reads CASSLNLAGELIF. The CDR3 DNA reads as TGTGCCAGCAGCTTAAATCTGGCCGGGGAGCTGATTTTT. Looking up the rest from reference TRBV7-6 and TRBJ2-2 gives the full variable domain: GAGVSQSPRYKVTKRGQDVALRCDPISGHVSLYWYRQALGQGPEFLTYFNYEAQQDKSGLPNDRFSAERPEGSISTLTIQRTEQRDSAMYRCASSLNLAGELIFGEGSRLTVL.

The table lists this clonotype with a count of one. The J gene is TRBJ2-7, the V gene TRBV6-6; 11 nucleotides match TRBD2. Germline V gene sequence: CDR1 MNHNY, CDR2 SVGAGI (reference sequence). The CDR3 spans 16 residues. V gave up 5 bases and J gave up 4 bases; unmatched junction bases: 10. The CDR3 bases are TGTGCCAGCAGTGCATCGACTAGCGGGACCCTATACGAGCAGTACTTC. Amino acids: CASSASTSGTLYEQYF.

This clonotype was detected a few times. This rearrangement joins TRBV12-3 or TRBV12-4 to TRBJ1-2; 7 nucleotides agree with TRBD1. With V trimmed by 10 bases and J by 0 bases, 5 bases remained unmatched. The CDR3 contains 13 residues. CDR3 amino acids: CANRDSANYGYTF. CDR3 coding DNA: TGTGCCAACAGGGACAGCGCTAACTATGGCTACACCTTC.

The V gene is TRBV7-4, the J gene TRBJ2-3; D is ambiguous. This CDR3 has 14 residues. V was clipped by 2 bases and J by 5 bases, with 11 bases between them. In germline, CDR1 is SGHVT, CDR2 SQSDAQ. The CDR3 loop reads CASSLIIVEDTQYF. The CDR3 coding sequence is TGTGCCAGCAGCTTAATAATCGTAGAAGATACGCAGTATTTT.

This clonotype was seen at least ten times. This chain links TRBV7-9 with TRBJ1-5; the D is unclear. The CDR3 runs 17 residues. Germline V gene lookup returns CDR1 SEHNR and CDR2 FQNEAQ (reference sequence). Trimming pared 0 bases from V and 2 bases from J, leaving 14 bases between. CDR3 sequence reads: CASSLADGSGRNQPQHF. The CDR3 nucleotides read TGTGCCAGCAGCTTAGCGGACGGCTCAGGACGCAATCAGCCCCAGCATTTT.

This chain joins TRBV12-3 or TRBV12-4 and TRBJ1-2; 10 nucleotides match TRBD1. This CDR3 is 14 amino acids long. V was clipped by 6 bases and J by 3 bases; unmatched bases: 4. The CDR3 region has the DNA TGTGCCAGCAGCCGGACAGGGGGGTACTATGGCTACACCTTC. Amino acid sequence: CASSRTGGYYGYTF.

This clonotype was found a few times. The chain joins TRBV20-1 to TRBJ2-3; D is possibly TRBD2 (5 bases). Trimming shortened V by 5 bases and J by 6 bases, and 18 bases separated the two germline ends. Germline V gene lookup returns CDR1 DFQATT and CDR2 SNEGSKA (reference sequence). The CDR3 has 14 amino acids. The CDR3: CSALSQLGADTQYF. CDR3 DNA: TGCAGTGCTCTTTCCCAACTAGGAGCCGATACGCAGTATTTT.

This chain links TRBV6-2 or TRBV6-3 with TRBJ2-3; D gene ambiguous. The CDR3 is 15 amino acids. V gave up 8 bases and J gave up 3 bases, with 18 bases separating them. Germline V gives CDR1 MNHEY, CDR2 SVGEGT. The CDR3 spells CASLARTARTDTQYF. CDR3 in DNA: TGTGCCAGCCTCGCCCGGACGGCACGAACAGATACGCAGTATTTT.

This clonotype showed up just a few times. V and J are TRBV12-3 or TRBV12-4 and TRBJ1-1; TRBD1 aligns across 8 bases. Trimming removed 2 bases from V and 4 bases from J; junction bases left unmatched: 6. The length of the CDR3 is 15 residues. Here the CDR3 DNA reads TGTGCCAGCAGTTTAAGTCACAGGGGGAGCACTGAAGCTTTCTTT. Amino acid sequence: CASSLSHRGSTEAFF.

The chain combines TRBV7-9 with TRBJ2-4; possible D gene TRBD1, 6 bases. V lost 2 bases to trimming and J lost 8 bases, with 19 bases between them. The length of the CDR3 is 16 residues. Germline CDR1 SEHNR, CDR2 FQNEAQ (reference sequence). CDR3 DNA sequence: TGTGCCAGCAGCTTAAAGATCTGGGGGCTGGGGGACATTCAGTACTTC. Amino acid sequence: CASSLKIWGLGDIQYF.